The 2 T cell receptor beta chains below come from one sample, sequenced in a study of T cell responses to AZD1222 COVID-19 vaccine. TCRdb keeps only in-frame clones here, not all; method: immunoSEQ multiplex PCR. The sample carries 150,000 to 200,000 clones, roughly 92% recorded once. The sequencing here drew on peripheral blood, taken 28 days after the second AZD1222 dose. These receptors were taken from an adult who received the AZD1222 COVID-19 vaccine.

The V and J genes are TRBV27 and TRBJ1-1, with D possibly matching TRBD1 (5 bases). Trimming left V 7 bases short and J 0 bases short, with 9 bases between. This CDR3 region has 13 residues. The V gene's germline CDR1 is MNHEY and CDR2 SMNVEV (reference sequence). In DNA form, the CDR3 reads TGTGCCAGCACCAGGGTTGTGAACACTGAAGCTTTCTTT. It yields the protein CASTRVVNTEAFF.

The chain has TRBV28 and TRBJ2-3; TRBD2 aligns across 11 bases. CDR1 MDHEN and CDR2 SYDVKM come from the germline V gene. Unmatched junction bases numbered 12, after V lost 6 bases and J lost 4 bases. The CDR3 length is 17 residues. CDR3 DNA sequence: TGTGCCAGCAGCTTTTACTCTAGCGGGAGGAGGGCAGATACGCAGTATTTT. Its translation is CASSFYSSGRRADTQYF.